The clone carrying this T cell receptor (beta chain) is labeled medium-sized. Its antigen is as yet unknown. The data belong to a study of human T cells and chemical hapten exposure. TCRdb itself ran the RACE reads through MiXCR, one entry per CDR3 protein. The sample contains roughly 14,000 distinct CDR3 sequences, 15% to 20% of which appear only once. Time point specified: patch test 1, 2 weeks after DPC sensitization. The treatment was: therapeutic diphenylcyclopropenone sensitization with weekly scalp DPC. Germline V lookup: CDR1 MNHEY, CDR2 SVGAGI. V lost 5 bases to trimming and J lost 3 bases, with 16 bases between them. The CDR3 has 16 residues. Overall study findings and caveats: High-frequency TCRs, those above 1 in 1000, stayed the same after DPC sensitization.

This sequence originates from a woman in her 30s with alopecia areata. Some clones in this sample may be carry-over from other donors' samples. The V and J genes are TRBV6-5 and TRBJ1-4; no definite D call. The sample in question was whole blood, obtained in connection with sensitization to the hapten diphenylcyclopropenone (DPC). CDR3 protein: CASSSLQAGANEKLFF. The CDR3 DNA is TGTGCCAGCAGTAGCCTCCAGGCCGGGGCTAATGAAAAACTGTTTTTT.